Shown below are 7 T cell receptor beta chains from a single sample sequenced in a study of T cells after yellow fever vaccination. TCRdb re-called the 5' RACE reads with MiXCR, one entry per CDR3 protein. The table has about 230,000 distinct CDR3 sequences, roughly 6.8% seen once. The sample consisted of CD4+ T cells sorted from PBMCs, taken on the day of the yellow fever booster vaccination. The receptors originated from a man aged 25-40 years who received the YFV17D yellow fever vaccine.

This clonotype was recorded many times. The chain has TRBV29-1 and TRBJ2-5; the match to TRBD2 covers 13 bases. The CDR3 has 17 residues. Trimming cost V 4 bases and J 2 bases; bases outside gene matches: 10. Per the germline V gene, CDR1 is SQVTM and CDR2 is ANQGSEA. The CDR3 protein is CSVAVGLAGLSQETQYF. The CDR3 nucleotides are TGCAGCGTTGCGGTGGGACTAGCGGGACTCTCACAAGAGACCCAGTACTTC. The full variable domain, its missing parts supplied by reference TRBV29-1 and TRBJ2-5, is SAVISQKPSRDICQRGTSLTIQCQVDSQVTMMFWYRQQPGQSLTLIATANQGSEATYESGFVIDKFPISRPNLTFSTLTVSNMSPEDSSIYLCSVAVGLAGLSQETQYFGPGTRLLVL.

This clonotype came up many times. This chain links TRBV20-1 with TRBJ2-5; possibly TRBD1 for D (6 bases). CDR1 is DFQATT and CDR2 is SNEGSKA in the germline V gene (reference sequence). V dropped 7 bases and J dropped 4 bases, with 10 bases sitting between them. CDR3 length: 11 amino acids. The CDR3 DNA is TGCAGTGGGGACAACGGAGAGACCCAGTACTTC. Translation: CSGDNGETQYF.

This clonotype has a handful of counts. The rearrangement uses TRBV29-1 and TRBJ2-1; a weak D match, TRBD2 (5 bases). The CDR3 is 14 residues long. Trimming cost V 2 bases and J 3 bases, with 11 bases left between them. Germline CDR1 is SQVTM and CDR2 is ANQGSEA. The CDR3 loop reads CSVESSGYYNEQFF. CDR3 coding DNA: TGCAGCGTTGAATCGAGCGGATACTACAATGAGCAGTTCTTC.

The V and J genes are TRBV6-5 and TRBJ2-7, with 7 bases matching TRBD2. The V segment lost 0 bases and the J segment 0 bases; nucleotides outside the gene matches: 8. The CDR3 contains 17 residues. From germline, CDR1 is MNHEY and CDR2 SVGAGI. The CDR3 here is CASSYSIPRGSSYEQYF. The CDR3 DNA follows: TGTGCCAGCAGTTACTCGATTCCCCGCGGGAGCTCCTACGAGCAGTACTTC.

This clonotype was counted many times. The gene calls are TRBV20-1 and TRBJ2-3; D ambiguous. CDR1 and CDR2 (germline): DFQATT, SNEGSKA (reference sequence). The CDR3 totals 17 residues. V was shortened by 0 bases and J by 4 bases, with 20 bases between the two germline ends. The CDR3 DNA is TGCAGTGCTAGAGAGAGGCGGTTAAGTCTGGAGTCAGATACGCAGTATTTT. Protein: CSARERRLSLESDTQYF.

This clonotype was detected ten times or more. The chain carries TRBV7-6 and TRBJ2-3; TRBD2 matches 12 bases. CDR1 is SGHVS, CDR2 FNYEAQ, per germline. This CDR3 is built from 16 residues. With 5 bases clipped from V and 5 bases from J, the junction kept 8 bases outside the gene matches. In nucleotides, the CDR3 is TGTGCCAGCAGCCTGCCTACTAGCGGGAGGCTAGATACGCAGTATTTT. Encoded protein: CASSLPTSGRLDTQYF. Drawing the rest from reference TRBV7-6 and TRBJ2-3, the complete variable domain is GAGVSQSPRYKVTKRGQDVALRCDPISGHVSLYWYRQALGQGPEFLTYFNYEAQQDKSGLPNDRFSAERPEGSISTLTIQRTEQRDSAMYRCASSLPTSGRLDTQYFGPGTRLTVL.

The chain is built from TRBV6-2 or TRBV6-3 and TRBJ2-1; a weak D match, TRBD1 (5 bases). Germline CDR1 is MNHEY and CDR2 is SVGEGT. This CDR3 spans 15 amino acids. Trimming pared 6 bases from V and 3 bases from J, leaving 15 bases between. The CDR3 region is CASRPQGAFYNEQFF. The CDR3 bases are TGTGCCAGCAGACCCCAAGGGGCCTTCTACAATGAGCAGTTCTTC.